The rows below give T cell receptor beta chains drawn from one sample of a study of beta chain features in type 1 diabetes. Profiled with immunoSEQ multiplex PCR; TCRdb holds only in-frame clones, not every one. The table records a few hundred thousand clones, roughly 30% of them present only once. The specimen was naive CD4+ T cells from blood. These receptors were obtained from a man aged 18 to 30 in good health. CDR3s include the opening cysteine and the closing phenylalanine or tryptophan. A D gene is named only where the DNA matches it firmly. Clone size is stated in some rows and not others, as once, few, many or a class when expanded.

TRBV7-7	.	TRBJ2-1	TRBD2	CASSLGGLAGGSNEQFF	TGTGCTAGCAGCTTAGGGGGACTAGCGGGAGGATCGAATGAGCAGTTCTTC
TRBV7-9	.	TRBJ2-7	TRBD2	CASSPAGAGPIEQYF	TGTGCCAGCAGCCCAGCGGGGGCAGGCCCCATCGAGCAGTACTTC
TRBV30	few	TRBJ2-6	TRBD1	CAWAGTGGVSGANVLTF	TGTGCCTGGGCCGGGACAGGGGGTGTCTCTGGGGCCAACGTCCTGACTTTC
TRBV28	.	TRBJ1-5	.	CASSSFINQPQHF	TGTGCCAGCAGTAGTTTTATCAATCAGCCCCAGCATTTT
TRBV2	few	TRBJ2-7	TRBD1	CASSYPRDRPYEQYF	TGTGCCAGCAGTTATCCTCGGGACAGGCCCTACGAGCAGTACTTC
TRBV10-3	few	TRBJ2-7	TRBD2	CAIREAVHSYEQYF	TGTGCCATCCGGGAGGCAGTTCATTCCTACGAGCAGTACTTC
TRBV11-2	.	TRBJ1-1	TRBD1	CASRPTGENTEAFF	TGTGCCAGCAGACCCACAGGGGAGAACACTGAAGCTTTCTTT
TRBV5-1	.	TRBJ2-1	TRBD2	CASTSSAGLYNEQFF	TGCGCCAGCACCTCGTCAGCGGGGCTTTACAATGAGCAGTTCTTC
TRBV6-5	.	TRBJ2-5	TRBD1	CASTQRGGPETQYF	TGTGCCAGCACTCAAAGAGGGGGCCCGGAGACCCAGTACTTC
TRBV29-1	.	TRBJ2-1	.	CSVEPRERYNEQFF	TGCAGCGTTGAACCCCGGGAGAGATACAATGAGCAGTTCTTC
TRBV30	.	TRBJ2-7	.	CACHRDTSSYEQYF	TGTGCCTGCCACCGGGACACCAGCTCCTACGAGCAGTACTTC
TRBV6-1	.	TRBJ2-7	.	CASSPDFTAEQYF	TGTGCCAGCAGTCCGGACTTTACTGCAGAGCAGTACTTC
TRBV10-3	.	TRBJ2-5	.	CAISDSGSETQYF	TGTGCCATCAGTGACAGTGGTTCGGAGACCCAGTACTTC
TRBV30	.	TRBJ2-1	TRBD2	CAWSPGLAGFYNEQFF	TGTGCCTGGAGTCCGGGACTAGCGGGGTTCTACAATGAGCAGTTCTTC
TRBV5-4	.	TRBJ1-4	TRBD1	CASSTQPGGGSVEKLFF	TGTGCCAGCAGCACACAGCCAGGGGGCGGGAGTGTTGAAAAACTGTTTTTT
TRBV28	.	TRBJ1-1	.	CASSSTTTMNTEAFF	TGTGCCAGCAGTTCTACAACTACTATGAACACTGAAGCTTTCTTT
TRBV12-5	.	TRBJ2-5	.	CASMGQETQYF	TGTGCTAGTATGGGGCAAGAGACCCAGTACTTC
TRBV11-2	.	TRBJ1-4	.	CASSPVRGNEKLFF	TGTGCCAGCAGCCCCGTCCGGGGTAATGAAAAACTGTTTTTT
TRBV2	.	TRBJ2-1	TRBD2	CASSGTSGESYNEQFF	TGTGCCAGCAGCGGGACTAGCGGAGAGTCCTACAATGAGCAGTTCTTC
TRBV9	few	TRBJ1-1	.	CASSVAGGSEAFF	TGTGCCAGCAGCGTAGCGGGGGGGTCTGAAGCTTTCTTT
TRBV5-4	.	TRBJ2-6	.	CASSQGSGANVLTF	TGTGCCAGCAGTCAGGGGTCTGGGGCCAACGTCCTGACTTTC
TRBV7-6	.	TRBJ2-5	.	CASSLRLTGETQYF	TGTGCCAGCAGCTTACGACTTACCGGGGAGACCCAGTACTTC
TRBV30	few	TRBJ2-7	.	CAWSVTGSYEQYF	TGTGCCTGGAGTGTAACGGGCTCCTACGAGCAGTACTTC
TRBV30	few	TRBJ2-4	.	CAWRRTGRGIDIQYF	TGTGCCTGGAGGCGGACAGGGAGGGGGATAGACATTCAGTACTTC
TRBV30	.	TRBJ2-1	TRBD2	CAWSAWGLAGGYNEQFF	TGTGCCTGGAGTGCCTGGGGACTAGCGGGAGGATACAATGAGCAGTTCTTC
TRBV7-8	.	TRBJ2-7	TRBD1	CASSGTGIEQYF	TGTGCCAGCAGCGGGACAGGGATCGAGCAGTACTTC
TRBV6-1	.	TRBJ2-1	.	CASSEVPGAGEQFF	TGTGCCAGCAGTGAAGTGCCGGGGGCCGGTGAGCAGTTCTTC
TRBV7-9	.	TRBJ2-1	.	CASSPSRGTANEQFF	TGTGCCAGCAGCCCCTCTCGCGGGACGGCAAATGAGCAGTTCTTC
TRBV7-2	.	TRBJ2-5	TRBD1	CASSLGQGAETQYF	TGTGCCAGCAGCTTGGGACAGGGGGCGGAGACCCAGTACTTC
TRBV14	few	TRBJ2-5	.	CASSQVDGETQYF	TGTGCCAGCAGCCAGGTGGACGGGGAGACCCAGTACTTC
TRBV7-9	few	TRBJ2-7	TRBD2	CASSLGASGTYEQYF	TGTGCCAGCAGCTTAGGGGCTAGCGGGACCTACGAGCAGTACTTC
TRBV7-2	few	TRBJ2-6	.	CASSPNMAGANVLTF	TGTGCCAGCAGCCCGAACATGGCCGGGGCCAACGTCCTGACTTTC
TRBV28	.	TRBJ1-2	TRBD1	CASTIPHGVTGDGYTF	TGTGCCAGCACCATACCCCATGGGGTGACAGGGGATGGCTACACCTTC
TRBV9	.	TRBJ2-2	.	CASSVDTGELFF	TGTGCCAGCAGCGTAGACACCGGGGAGCTGTTTTTT
TRBV30	once	TRBJ2-7	.	CAWRALALFFYEQYF	TGTGCCTGGAGAGCTCTAGCCTTGTTCTTCTACGAGCAGTACTTC
TRBV29-1	.	TRBJ1-2	TRBD1	CSVATDRGSGYTF	TGCAGCGTTGCCACAGACAGGGGTTCCGGCTACACCTTC
TRBV14	.	TRBJ2-5	.	CASSHTRETQYF	TGTGCCAGCAGCCACACGAGGGAGACCCAGTACTTC
TRBV2	few	TRBJ2-3	.	CASGPSSTDTQYF	TGTGCCAGCGGGCCAAGTAGCACAGATACGCAGTATTTT
TRBV5-6	few	TRBJ2-1	.	CASSARSRDGKFF	TGTGCCAGCAGCGCAAGGAGCAGGGATGGAAAGTTCTTC
TRBV4-3	few	TRBJ2-3	.	CASSQAHLDTDTQYF	TGCGCCAGCAGCCAAGCTCATCTCGACACAGATACGCAGTATTTT
TRBV2	.	TRBJ2-3	.	CASSRFPNTDTQYF	TGTGCCAGCAGTCGGTTTCCCAACACAGATACGCAGTATTTT
TRBV4-3	.	TRBJ2-3	.	CASSQEGADTQYF	TGCGCCAGCAGCCAAGAGGGGGCAGATACGCAGTATTTT
TRBV7-2	.	TRBJ2-3	TRBD2	CASSPGLAGGTDTQYF	TGTGCCAGCAGCCCTGGACTAGCGGGAGGAACAGATACGCAGTATTTT
TRBV4-3	.	TRBJ2-5	.	CASSQGFRETQYF	TGCGCCAGCAGCCAAGGGTTCAGGGAGACCCAGTACTTC
TRBV2	few	TRBJ1-2	.	CASSEQGIVSYTF	TGTGCCAGCAGTGAACAGGGAATTGTAAGCTACACCTTC
TRBV30	few	TRBJ2-3	TRBD1	CAWSGQGRSTDTQYF	TGTGCCTGGAGTGGACAGGGGCGTAGCACAGATACGCAGTATTTT
TRBV30	.	TRBJ2-1	.	CAWSVLSYNEQFF	TGTGCCTGGAGTGTACTATCCTACAATGAGCAGTTCTTC
TRBV9	.	TRBJ2-3	.	CASSVAWQGRDTQYF	TGTGCCAGCAGCGTAGCTTGGCAGGGGCGGGATACGCAGTATTTT
TRBV30	few	TRBJ1-5	TRBD1	CAWSKGGGQPQHF	TGTGCCTGGAGTAAAGGGGGCGGTCAGCCCCAGCATTTT
TRBV30	few	TRBJ2-2	.	CAWMDTGELFF	TGTGCCTGGATGGACACCGGGGAGCTGTTTTTT
TRBV11-1	.	TRBJ2-7	.	CASSLVGVLNEQYF	TGTGCCAGCAGCTTGGTTGGGGTCCTAAACGAGCAGTACTTC